The rows below give T cell receptor beta chains drawn from one sample of a study of Ad26.COV2.S vaccination and SARS-CoV-2 variants. Measured with immunoSEQ multiplex PCR; TCRdb has only the in-frame clones, and not every one. The data show about 440,000 clones, around 90% seen once. The sample was peripheral blood, taken in a trial of Ad26.COV2.S vaccine versus placebo. Receptors originate from a person aged 18-60 years who received the Ad26.COV2.S COVID-19 vaccine or a placebo. The CDR3 runs from the conserved cysteine through the conserved F or W. The order of the fields is J gene, D gene, V gene, clone size, CDR3 DNA, CDR3 protein. D genes are given only for firm matches. Not all rows give a size; the values are once, few, many and, for expanded clones, a class.

J: TRBJ2-1
D: NA
V: TRBV2
size: NA
DNA: TGTGCCAGCAGTGTTCAAAGGGATGAGCAGTTCTTC
CDR3: CASSVQRDEQFF

J: TRBJ1-1
D: NA
V: TRBV28
size: NA
DNA: TGTGCCAGCAGCCAAGGACAGAGTGAAGCTTTCTTT
CDR3: CASSQGQSEAFF

J: TRBJ1-1
D: NA
V: TRBV6-5
size: NA
DNA: TGTGCCAGCAGAAAGGACGGAAACACTGAAGCTTTCTTT
CDR3: CASRKDGNTEAFF

J: TRBJ2-1
D: NA
V: TRBV11-2
size: NA
DNA: TGTGCCAGCAGCCAAAACAGGGCTTATGAGCAGTTCTTC
CDR3: CASSQNRAYEQFF

J: TRBJ2-2
D: TRBD2
V: TRBV3-1/TRBV3-2
size: NA
DNA: TGTGCCAGCAGCCCGGCCGCTAGCGGGAGGACCGGGGAGCTGTTTTTT
CDR3: CASSPAASGRTGELFF

J: TRBJ2-2
D: TRBD2
V: TRBV28
size: NA
DNA: TGTGCCAGCAGCAGTTTGGGACTAGCGGACACCGGGGAGCTGTTTTTT
CDR3: CASSSLGLADTGELFF

J: TRBJ1-6
D: NA
V: TRBV5-6
size: NA
DNA: TGTGCCAGCACCATTCAAGCGGGGGTTCGTTCACCCCTCCACTTT
CDR3: CASTIQAGVRSPLHF

J: TRBJ2-7
D: NA
V: TRBV7-9
size: NA
DNA: TGTGCCAGCAGCTTAGTAGCGGTCTACGAGCAGTACTTC
CDR3: CASSLVAVYEQYF

J: TRBJ2-7
D: NA
V: TRBV30
size: NA
DNA: TGTGCCTGGAAGGACCAGGGAGAGGCCTACGAGCAGTACTTC
CDR3: CAWKDQGEAYEQYF

J: TRBJ2-7
D: NA
V: TRBV7-2
size: once
DNA: TGTGCCAGCAGCCACAACTCCTACGAGCAGTACTTC
CDR3: CASSHNSYEQYF

J: TRBJ2-7
D: NA
V: TRBV5-1
size: NA
DNA: TGCGCCAGCAGCACCCCCGGCGAGCAGTACTTC
CDR3: CASSTPGEQYF

J: TRBJ2-1
D: NA
V: TRBV5-1
size: NA
DNA: TGCGCCAGCAGCTTCCGGACCTCGGTATACAATGAGCAGTTCTTC
CDR3: CASSFRTSVYNEQFF

J: TRBJ2-2
D: NA
V: TRBV5-1
size: NA
DNA: TGCGCCAGCAGCTTGGGACAGGACACCGGGGAGCTGTTTTTT
CDR3: CASSLGQDTGELFF

J: TRBJ1-2
D: TRBD1
V: TRBV2
size: NA
DNA: TGTGCCAGCACAGGGGGCGAGGGTCATGGCTACACCTTC
CDR3: CASTGGEGHGYTF

J: TRBJ2-1
D: NA
V: TRBV6-5
size: NA
DNA: TGTGCCAGCAGTTATAGGTTCGCTATACTCCCTTATGAGCAGTTCTTC
CDR3: CASSYRFAILPYEQFF

J: TRBJ2-7
D: TRBD2
V: TRBV7-2
size: few
DNA: TGTGCCAGCAGCGTTGGACTAGCGGGAGGCGAGCAGTACTTC
CDR3: CASSVGLAGGEQYF

J: TRBJ1-3
D: NA
V: TRBV7-8
size: NA
DNA: TGTGCCAGCAGCTCCTCGGGGTGGAGCTCTGGAAACACCATATATTTT
CDR3: CASSSSGWSSGNTIYF

J: TRBJ2-2
D: NA
V: TRBV2
size: NA
DNA: TGTGCCAGCCGGACAGAGGGGAACACCGGGGAGCTGTTTTTT
CDR3: CASRTEGNTGELFF

J: TRBJ1-3
D: TRBD1
V: TRBV28
size: NA
DNA: TGTGCCAGCAGTCCACCGGTAGGGATCACCAGGGGGGACACCATATATTTT
CDR3: CASSPPVGITRGDTIYF

J: TRBJ2-3
D: NA
V: TRBV28
size: NA
DNA: TGTGCCAGCAGTTTACTGACAGATACGCAGTATTTT
CDR3: CASSLLTDTQYF

J: TRBJ2-1
D: NA
V: TRBV28
size: NA
DNA: TGTGCCAGCAGTTCGGTCGTCCGGGGGCCGGGTGAGCAGTTCTTC
CDR3: CASSSVVRGPGEQFF

J: TRBJ2-2
D: NA
V: TRBV29-1
size: NA
DNA: TGCAGCGTAAGCTGGGGCGCGAACACCGGGGAGCTGTTTTTT
CDR3: CSVSWGANTGELFF

J: TRBJ1-6
D: NA
V: TRBV28
size: NA
DNA: TGTGCCAGCAGTTTGACAAATTCACCCCTCCACTTT
CDR3: CASSLTNSPLHF

J: TRBJ1-2
D: TRBD1
V: TRBV28
size: NA
DNA: TGTGCCAGCAGCCTACTCTCCGTCAGGGGGCGAGGGATCTATGGCTACACCTTC
CDR3: CASSLLSVRGRGIYGYTF

J: TRBJ2-1
D: TRBD2
V: TRBV2
size: NA
DNA: TGTGCCAGCAGTGAAGAATGGGCTAGCGGTCCCTACAATGAGCAGTTCTTC
CDR3: CASSEEWASGPYNEQFF

J: TRBJ2-7
D: TRBD2
V: TRBV2
size: NA
DNA: TGTGCCAGCAGTTCCAGCGGGAGCGACGAGCAGTACTTC
CDR3: CASSSSGSDEQYF

J: TRBJ1-5
D: TRBD1
V: TRBV28
size: NA
DNA: TGTGCCAGCAGTAGGGGACAGTCAAGCAATCAGCCCCAGCATTTT
CDR3: CASSRGQSSNQPQHF

J: TRBJ1-1
D: NA
V: TRBV5-4
size: NA
DNA: TGTGCCAGCAGCTTGGAGCTAAGTTCGGGAAGGGCTTTCTTT
CDR3: CASSLELSSGRAFF

J: TRBJ2-3
D: TRBD1
V: TRBV7-3
size: NA
DNA: TGTGCCAGCAGCTTGGGACAGACAGATACGCAGTATTTT
CDR3: CASSLGQTDTQYF

J: TRBJ1-5
D: NA
V: TRBV12-3/TRBV12-4
size: NA
DNA: TGTGCCAGCAGTACGCCGACAACCCCCCAGCATTTT
CDR3: CASSTPTTPQHF

J: TRBJ2-7
D: NA
V: TRBV7-9
size: NA
DNA: TGTGCCAGCAGCTCGGCGGGCAGCTCCTACGAGCAGTACTTC
CDR3: CASSSAGSSYEQYF

J: TRBJ2-3
D: TRBD2
V: TRBV28
size: NA
DNA: TGTGCCAGCAGTTGGGGGGGAAGCACAGATACGCAGTATTTT
CDR3: CASSWGGSTDTQYF

J: TRBJ2-1
D: TRBD1
V: TRBV25-1
size: NA
DNA: TGTGCCAGCAGTGACCCTACCGGGACAGGGGACTACAATGAGCAGTTCTTC
CDR3: CASSDPTGTGDYNEQFF

J: TRBJ2-3
D: TRBD1
V: TRBV10-3
size: NA
DNA: TGTGCCATCAGTGTGGGGACAGGCCTCACAGATACGCAGTATTTT
CDR3: CAISVGTGLTDTQYF

J: TRBJ2-1
D: TRBD1
V: TRBV28
size: NA
DNA: TGTGCCAGCAGTTCTAGCCGGACGACAGGGCTACACTACAATGAGCAGTTCTTC
CDR3: CASSSSRTTGLHYNEQFF

J: TRBJ2-1
D: TRBD2
V: TRBV27
size: NA
DNA: TGTGCCAGCAGTTTCCACGCTAGCGGGACCTACAATGAGCAGTTCTTC
CDR3: CASSFHASGTYNEQFF

J: TRBJ2-1
D: TRBD2
V: TRBV6-4
size: few
DNA: TGTGCCAGCAGCGATACTAGCGGCAGCTCCTACAATGAGCAGTTCTTC
CDR3: CASSDTSGSSYNEQFF

J: TRBJ1-5
D: NA
V: TRBV28
size: NA
DNA: TGTGCCAGCAGTCCCCCCTATGTTAGAAACTTGATAGAGCGCAATCAGCCCCAGCATTTT
CDR3: CASSPPYVRNLIERNQPQHF

J: TRBJ2-5
D: TRBD1
V: TRBV5-6
size: NA
DNA: TGTGCCAGCAGCTGGACAGGACAAGAGACCCAGTACTTC
CDR3: CASSWTGQETQYF

J: TRBJ2-1
D: NA
V: TRBV7-2
size: NA
DNA: TGTGCCAGCAGCTTAGGGCATGAGCAGTTCTTC
CDR3: CASSLGHEQFF

J: TRBJ2-1
D: TRBD2
V: TRBV11-2
size: NA
DNA: TGTGCCAGCAGCTTTGCCGGGACTAGCTTGAATGAGCAGTTCTTC
CDR3: CASSFAGTSLNEQFF

J: TRBJ2-7
D: TRBD1
V: TRBV2
size: NA
DNA: TGTGCCAGCGGGGACCGGGACAGGGGGGACGAGCAGTACTTC
CDR3: CASGDRDRGDEQYF

J: TRBJ2-1
D: NA
V: TRBV28
size: NA
DNA: TGTGCCAGCAGTTTAGGGACTCCCTCCTACAATGAGCAGTTCTTC
CDR3: CASSLGTPSYNEQFF

J: TRBJ2-5
D: NA
V: TRBV30
size: NA
DNA: TGTGCCTGGAGTCCGGCAAAGACCCAGTACTTC
CDR3: CAWSPAKTQYF

J: TRBJ2-2
D: TRBD1
V: TRBV10-3
size: NA
DNA: TGTGCCATCAGGAAGGGACAGGACAACACCGGGGAGCTGTTTTTT
CDR3: CAIRKGQDNTGELFF

J: TRBJ2-5
D: NA
V: TRBV3-1/TRBV3-2
size: NA
DNA: TGTGCCAGCAGCCAAGAGGTTGCCACAGGACGGCAAGAGACCCAGTACTTC
CDR3: CASSQEVATGRQETQYF

J: TRBJ2-1
D: TRBD2
V: TRBV9
size: NA
DNA: TGTGCCAGCAGCGAGTCGGGACTAGCGGGAGATGAGCAGTTCTTC
CDR3: CASSESGLAGDEQFF

J: TRBJ2-1
D: NA
V: TRBV3-1/TRBV3-2
size: NA
DNA: TGTGCCAGCAGCCAAGGTCTAGTAATCTACAATGAGCAGTTCTTC
CDR3: CASSQGLVIYNEQFF

J: TRBJ2-7
D: NA
V: TRBV12-5
size: NA
DNA: TGTGCTAGTGGTTTGTCAACCACAGACTCCTACGAGCAGTACTTC
CDR3: CASGLSTTDSYEQYF

J: TRBJ2-2
D: NA
V: TRBV28
size: NA
DNA: TGTGCCAGCAGTTTAACCCAAACCGGGGAGCTGTTTTTT
CDR3: CASSLTQTGELFF

J: TRBJ1-1
D: TRBD1
V: TRBV2
size: NA
DNA: TGTGCCAGCAGCGAAGACAGGGCCTTGAACACTGAAGCTTTCTTT
CDR3: CASSEDRALNTEAFF

J: TRBJ2-1
D: NA
V: TRBV9
size: NA
DNA: TGTGCCAGCAGCGTAGAAGGGGCAGGGGCATCCTCCTACAATGAGCAGTTCTTC
CDR3: CASSVEGAGASSYNEQFF

J: TRBJ1-2
D: NA
V: TRBV4-1
size: NA
DNA: TGCGCCAGCAGCCAAGATCGCGGGGCCCCCCAGTTGGGAGGCTACACCTTC
CDR3: CASSQDRGAPQLGGYTF